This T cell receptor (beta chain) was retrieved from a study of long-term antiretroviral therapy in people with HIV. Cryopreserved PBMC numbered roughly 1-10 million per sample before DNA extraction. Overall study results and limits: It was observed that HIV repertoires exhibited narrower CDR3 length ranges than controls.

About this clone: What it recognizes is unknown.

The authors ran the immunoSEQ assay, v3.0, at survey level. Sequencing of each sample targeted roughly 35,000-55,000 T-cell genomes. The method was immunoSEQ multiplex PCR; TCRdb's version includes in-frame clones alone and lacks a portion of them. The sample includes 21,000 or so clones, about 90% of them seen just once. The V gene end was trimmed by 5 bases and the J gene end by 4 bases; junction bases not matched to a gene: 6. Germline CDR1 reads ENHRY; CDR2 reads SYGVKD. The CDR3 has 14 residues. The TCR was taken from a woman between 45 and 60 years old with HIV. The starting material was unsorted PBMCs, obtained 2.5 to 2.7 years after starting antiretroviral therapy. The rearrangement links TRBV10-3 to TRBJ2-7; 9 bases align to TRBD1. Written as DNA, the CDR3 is TGTGCCATCAGTCCCGGGACAGGGCGGTACGAGCAGTACTTC. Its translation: CAISPGTGRYEQYF.